A selection of T cell receptor beta chains follows, all from one sample in a study of T-cell reconstitution after alpha-beta-depleted transplantation in children. TCRdb reprocessed the PCR reads with MiXCR, giving one entry per CDR3 protein. The data contain approximately 85,000 distinct CDR3 sequences, roughly a sixth of them seen just once; the ten biggest clones take up 20%. The sample consisted of PBMCs, mostly from graft donor cells, taken 180 days after TCRalphabeta/CD19-depleted stem cell transplant. The origin of the receptors is a male patient aged 2-9 years who had a stem cell transplant for acute lymphoblastic leukemia, so the T cells may come from the graft donor. CDR3s include the opening cysteine and the closing phenylalanine or tryptophan. Each record gives: CDR3 protein, CDR3 DNA, V gene, D gene, J gene, clone size. The D gene is left open where the match is weak. Clone size, where shown, is once, few, many, or a class for clones that have expanded.

CSADNAPGPWGYGYTF | TGCAGTGCTGACAACGCTCCGGGACCTTGGGGCTATGGCTACACCTTC | TRBV20-1 | NA | TRBJ1-2 | few
CASSPLGRSYGYTF | TGTGCCAGCTCACCACTTGGCAGGAGCTATGGCTACACCTTC | TRBV18 | NA | TRBJ1-2 | many
CASRTAGGEAFF | TGTGCCAGCCGGACGGCTGGAGGGGAAGCTTTCTTT | TRBV6-6 | NA | TRBJ1-1 | NA
CASSQDDRRAASNTEAFF | TGCGCCAGCAGCCAAGATGATAGGCGCGCCGCTAGTAACACTGAAGCTTTCTTT | TRBV4-3 | NA | TRBJ1-1 | NA
CAITKGTGNTDTQYF | TGTGCCATCACCAAGGGGACCGGGAACACAGATACGCAGTATTTT | TRBV10-3 | NA | TRBJ2-3 | NA
CASSLGRRGEQFF | TGTGCCAGCAGCTTAGGTCGCCGGGGAGAGCAGTTCTTC | TRBV7-8 | NA | TRBJ2-1 | few
CASSYQANQPQHF | TGTGCCAGCAGTTACCAAGCGAATCAGCCCCAGCATTTT | TRBV6-5 | NA | TRBJ1-5 | NA
CASSPRLAGSSYNEQFF | TGTGCCAGCAGCCCGCGACTAGCGGGCAGCTCCTACAATGAGCAGTTCTTC | TRBV7-9 | TRBD2 | TRBJ2-1 | many
CASRGIGLYNEQFF | TGTGCCAGCAGAGGGATCGGTCTCTACAATGAGCAGTTCTTC | TRBV6-2/TRBV6-3 | NA | TRBJ2-1 | NA
CSVEGRGSYEQYF | TGCAGCGTTGAAGGGAGGGGCTCCTACGAGCAGTACTTC | TRBV29-1 | NA | TRBJ2-7 | many
CASSPWTSWNSPLHF | TGTGCCAGCAGCCCGTGGACCTCGTGGAATTCACCCCTCCACTTT | TRBV7-2 | NA | TRBJ1-6 | few
CASRPDRDLYNEQFF | TGTGCCAGCAGGCCCGACAGGGACCTCTACAATGAGCAGTTCTTC | TRBV6-2/TRBV6-3 | TRBD1 | TRBJ2-1 | NA